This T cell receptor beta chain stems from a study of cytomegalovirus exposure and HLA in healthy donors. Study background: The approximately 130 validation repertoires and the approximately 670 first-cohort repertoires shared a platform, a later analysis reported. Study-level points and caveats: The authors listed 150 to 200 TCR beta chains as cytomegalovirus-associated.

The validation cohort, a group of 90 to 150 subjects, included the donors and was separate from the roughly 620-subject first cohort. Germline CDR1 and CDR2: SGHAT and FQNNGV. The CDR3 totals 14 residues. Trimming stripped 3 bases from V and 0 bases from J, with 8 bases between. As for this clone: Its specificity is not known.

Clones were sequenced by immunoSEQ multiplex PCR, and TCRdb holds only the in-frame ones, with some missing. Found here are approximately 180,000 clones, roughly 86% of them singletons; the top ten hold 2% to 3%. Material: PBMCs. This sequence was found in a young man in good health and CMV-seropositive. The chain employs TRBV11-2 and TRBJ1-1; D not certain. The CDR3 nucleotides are TGTGCCAGCAGCTTCGGGAATATGAACACTGAAGCTTTCTTT. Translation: CASSFGNMNTEAFF.